These 11 T cell receptor beta chains were all obtained from the same sample, sequenced in a study of blood T cell repertoires in COVID-19. The repertoire was sequenced with immunoSEQ multiplex PCR; TCRdb's copy has only in-frame clones and lacks some. Here the sample spans 650,000 to 800,000 clones, over 80% being singletons. Sample: peripheral blood. The receptors were sampled from a young woman with acute or convalescent COVID-19.

The chain employs TRBV5-6 and TRBJ2-7, with TRBD1 as a possible D gene (5 bases). CDR1 is SGHDT, CDR2 YYEEEE, per germline. CDR3 size: 14 residues. Trimming pared 3 bases from V and 1 base from J, leaving 11 bases between. Written as DNA, the CDR3 is TGTGCCAGCAGCTCTTACAGGCGATCCTACGAGCAGTACTTC. Amino acid sequence: CASSSYRRSYEQYF.

V is TRBV10-3 and J is TRBJ1-2; D might be TRBD1 (6 bases). V was cut by 6 bases and J by 4 bases, with 15 bases left in between. This CDR3 has 14 residues. Germline CDR1 is ENHRY and CDR2 is SYGVKD. In DNA form, the CDR3 reads TGTGCCATCAGGAAAGAGGACAGCCCCTATGGCTACACCTTC. Translation gives CAIRKEDSPYGYTF.

About this clone: This CDR3 is also generated by other DNA sequences in the sample. The chain recombines TRBV6-5 with TRBJ2-6; no clear D gene. CDR1 is MNHEY, CDR2 SVGAGI, per germline. The CDR3 has 13 residues. Between the trimmed V and J ends, which lost 6 bases and 4 bases, there was a span of 7 bases. In DNA, the CDR3 is TGTGCCAGCAGGGGCTCCGGGGCCAACGTCCTGACTTTC. Translation gives CASRGSGANVLTF.

This clone was recorded only once. The CDR3 coding sequence is TGTGCCATCAGTGATGAGTCCGCAGAGACCCAGTACTTC. Protein product: CAISDESAETQYF. J is TRBJ2-5 and V is TRBV10-3; no reliable D call. Trimming removed 3 bases at V and 4 bases at J, with 9 bases between. This CDR3 spans 13 amino acids. Germline V gene sequence: CDR1 ENHRY, CDR2 SYGVKD.

This clone was counted a few times. The chain joins TRBV6-5 to TRBJ1-2; D is uncertain. CDR3 length equals 16 residues. From germline, CDR1 is MNHEY and CDR2 SVGAGI. Trimming stripped 0 bases from V and 4 bases from J, with 15 bases between. The DNA for the CDR3 is TGTGCCAGCAGTTACTCCGAAGCCGACAATATCTATGGCTACACCTTC. Its translation is CASSYSEADNIYGYTF.

V usage is TRBV7-2 and J usage is TRBJ1-5; D not certain. Trimming pared 1 base from V and 11 bases from J, leaving 15 bases between. The CDR3 has 14 amino acids. Per germline, CDR1 SGHTA and CDR2 FQGNSA. The CDR3 nucleotides read TGTGCCAGCAGCTTAGAGGGCGGGGTTGGGGCCCAGCATTTT. This gives the protein CASSLEGGVGAQHF. Combining the CDR3 with reference TRBV7-2 and TRBJ1-5 gives the whole variable domain GAGVSQSPSNKVTEKGKDVELRCDPISGHTALYWYRQSLGQGLEFLIYFQGNSAPDKSGLPSDRFSAERTGGSVSTLTIQRTQQEDSAVYLCASSLEGGVGAQHFGDGTRLSIL.

The chain carries TRBV27 and TRBJ2-1, with 14 bases fitting TRBD2. Germline CDR1 reads MNHEY; CDR2 reads SMNVEV (reference sequence). V was pared by 8 bases and J by 7 bases, with 13 bases of the junction left unmatched. CDR3 length equals 17 residues. CDR3 region: CASQTSGGALWINEQFF. CDR3 DNA sequence: TGTGCCAGCCAGACTAGCGGGGGGGCCCTTTGGATAAATGAGCAGTTCTTC.

The gene calls are TRBV6-4 and TRBJ2-6; D ambiguous. Germline V gene data show CDR1 as MRHNA and CDR2 as SNTAGT. V shed 3 bases and J shed 0 bases, with 9 bases lying between them. There are 16 residues in the CDR3. The CDR3 sequence: CASSDNGNSGANVLTF. The CDR3 DNA sequence: TGTGCCAGCAGTGATAACGGTAACTCTGGGGCCAACGTCCTGACTTTC.

J is TRBJ1-2 and V is TRBV5-1, with 10 bases aligning to TRBD1. Germline lookup yields CDR1 SGHRS and CDR2 YFSETQ. The CDR3 is 20 residues long. V was pared by 3 bases and J by 0 bases, with 17 bases of the junction left unmatched. CDR3 sequence: CASSWPGTGALVESNYGYTF. The CDR3 DNA follows: TGCGCCAGCAGCTGGCCCGGGACAGGGGCCCTCGTGGAATCTAACTATGGCTACACCTTC.

Remarks on this clone: The same CDR3 also results from other DNA sequences found in this sample. The rearrangement uses TRBV19 and TRBJ1-2; D is unclear. This CDR3 has 14 amino acids. The germline CDR1 and CDR2 sequences are LNHDA and SQIVND (reference sequence). V gave up 1 base and J gave up 2 bases, with 8 bases separating them. The CDR3 nucleotides are TGTGCCAGTAGTATAGGAGGGAACAACTATGGCTACACCTTC. It translates to CASSIGGNNYGYTF. Supplemented by reference TRBV19 and TRBJ1-2, the full variable domain reads DGGITQSPKYLFRKEGQNVTLSCEQNLNHDAMYWYRQDPGQGLRLIYYSQIVNDFQKGDIAEGYSVSREKKESFPLTVTSAQKNPTAFYLCASSIGGNNYGYTFGSGTRLTVV.

The chain is built from TRBV5-4 and TRBJ2-1; weak D call: TRBD2 (7 bases). V lost 3 bases and J lost 2, with 12 bases in between. There are 15 residues in the CDR3. Germline V CDR1 and CDR2: SGHNT, YYREEE (reference sequence). Here the CDR3 DNA reads TGTGCCAGCAGCTGGGGGGGGGCCCCCTACAATGAGCAGTTCTTC. Its translation is CASSWGGAPYNEQFF.